This T cell receptor beta chain was recorded in a study of shared T cell receptors in the human thymus. Germline V gene sequence: CDR1 MNHNS, CDR2 SASEGT. The CDR3 is made up of 17 amino acids. The V gene lost 4 bases and the J gene lost 7 bases, with 22 bases spanning the gap. TCRdb's table, derived via immunoSEQ multiplex PCR, lists solely in-frame clones and lacks some. This table holds hundreds of thousands of clones, 88% found once. These data were also filed under a second study, of human thymus T cells.

This receptor was obtained from a boy under three years old with a congenital heart defect. The rearrangement joins TRBV6-1 to TRBJ1-4, with D perhaps matching TRBD1 (6 bases). Sequences were obtained from thymocytes. CDR3 DNA: TGTGCCAGCAGTGCCTACCCCCTCAGGGACAAGGGTGAAAAACTGTTTTTT. It translates to CASSAYPLRDKGEKLFF.